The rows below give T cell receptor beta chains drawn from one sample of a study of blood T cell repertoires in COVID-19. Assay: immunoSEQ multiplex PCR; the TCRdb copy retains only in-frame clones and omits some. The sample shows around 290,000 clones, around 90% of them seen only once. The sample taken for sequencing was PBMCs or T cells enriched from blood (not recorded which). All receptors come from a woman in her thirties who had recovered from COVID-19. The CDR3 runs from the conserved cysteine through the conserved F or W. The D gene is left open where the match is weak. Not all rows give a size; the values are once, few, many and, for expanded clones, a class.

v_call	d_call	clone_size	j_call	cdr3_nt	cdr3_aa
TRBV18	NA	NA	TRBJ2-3	TGTGCCAGCTCCCGAGCCTCTAGCACAGATACGCAGTATTTT	CASSRASSTDTQYF
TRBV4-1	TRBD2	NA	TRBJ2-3	TGCGCCAGCAGCCAGGGAGGCGGGAGGCTAGATACGCAGTATTTT	CASSQGGGRLDTQYF
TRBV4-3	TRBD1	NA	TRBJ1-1	TGCGCCAGCAGCGCACAGGGGATCACTGAAGCTTTCTTT	CASSAQGITEAFF
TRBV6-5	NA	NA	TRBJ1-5	TGTGCCAGCTCGCAGGGAATGTATCAGCCCCAGCATTTT	CASSQGMYQPQHF
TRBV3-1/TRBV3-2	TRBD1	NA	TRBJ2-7	TGTGCCACCTCGGACAGGGGGCATCGTAGGGGCGAGCAGTACTTC	CATSDRGHRRGEQYF
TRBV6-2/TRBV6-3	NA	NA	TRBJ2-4	TGTGCCAGCAGGCCTACTACCCTGCTAGCCAAAAACATTCAGTACTTC	CASRPTTLLAKNIQYF
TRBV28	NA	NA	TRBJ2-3	TGTGCCAGCAGTATTTCGGGACACAGCACAGATACGCAGTATTTT	CASSISGHSTDTQYF
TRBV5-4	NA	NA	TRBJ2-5	TGTGCCAGCAGCACCCTCTCCGGTCAAGAGACCCAGTACTTC	CASSTLSGQETQYF
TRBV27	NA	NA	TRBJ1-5	TGTGCCAGCAGTTTAGGCATGTTTAATCAGCCCCAGCATTTT	CASSLGMFNQPQHF
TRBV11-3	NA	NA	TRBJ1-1	TGTGCCAGCAGCTTTTCGGACACTGAAGCTTTCTTT	CASSFSDTEAFF
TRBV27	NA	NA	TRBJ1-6	TGTGCCAGCAGTTTATTTTTCTTGGCAAATTCACCCCTCCACTTT	CASSLFFLANSPLHF
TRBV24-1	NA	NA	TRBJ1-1	TGTGCCACCAGTGATTTAGCAGGAGAAGCTTTCTTT	CATSDLAGEAFF
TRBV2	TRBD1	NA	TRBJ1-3	TGTGCCAGCAGTTCACAGACAGGGGGCTTTGGAAACACCATATATTTT	CASSSQTGGFGNTIYF
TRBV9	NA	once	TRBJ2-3	TGTGCCAGCAGCGTCCAGGGGGCGGGGGCAGATACGCAGTATTTT	CASSVQGAGADTQYF
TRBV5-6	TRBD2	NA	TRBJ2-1	TGTGCCAGCAGCCAACCGACTAGCGGGACAACCCCACCCCGGGAGTTCTTC	CASSQPTSGTTPPREFF
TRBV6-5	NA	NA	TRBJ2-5	TGTGCCAGCAGTTTTGGGCCACGAGAGACCCAGTACTTC	CASSFGPRETQYF
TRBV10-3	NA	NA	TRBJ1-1	TGTGCCATCACCGTCATGGGAGGGTCTGAAGCTTTCTTT	CAITVMGGSEAFF
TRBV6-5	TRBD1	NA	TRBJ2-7	TGTGCCAGTAGTCCCCTTAGGGCAGGGGGCTACGAGCAGTACTTC	CASSPLRAGGYEQYF
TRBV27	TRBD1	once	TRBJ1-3	TGTGCCAGCAGTTTATCCCCCTCTACAGGGGTCGGAAACACCATATATTTT	CASSLSPSTGVGNTIYF
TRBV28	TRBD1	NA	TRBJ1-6	TGTGCCACCAGGTACGGGGGACAGAACAATTCACCCCTCCACTTT	CATRYGGQNNSPLHF
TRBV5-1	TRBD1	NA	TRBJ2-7	TGCGCCAGCAGCTTGCGAGTGGGACAGGGGGCCTACGAGCAGTACTTC	CASSLRVGQGAYEQYF
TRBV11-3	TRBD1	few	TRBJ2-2	TGTGCCAGCAGCGCGGGACAGGGGGAAAGCACCGGGGAGCTGTTTTTT	CASSAGQGESTGELFF
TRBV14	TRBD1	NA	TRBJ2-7	TGTGCCAGCAGCCCCCGTCCGGGACAGTCCCGCGACGAGCAGTACTTC	CASSPRPGQSRDEQYF
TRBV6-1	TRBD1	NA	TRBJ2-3	TGTGCCAGCAGTGAACGACAGGGCCTTTCTCTGGCAGATACGCAGTATTTT	CASSERQGLSLADTQYF
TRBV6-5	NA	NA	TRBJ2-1	TGTGCCAGCAACATTAAGGGGCAGCAGTTCTTC	CASNIKGQQFF
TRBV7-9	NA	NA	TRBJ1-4	TGTGCCAGCAGCTTAGGATCTAGTGAAAAACTGTTTTTT	CASSLGSSEKLFF
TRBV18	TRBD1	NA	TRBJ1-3	TGTGCCAGCTCACCATCCGGGACAGGCTCTGGAAACACCATATATTTT	CASSPSGTGSGNTIYF
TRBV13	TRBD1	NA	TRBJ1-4	TGTGCCAGCAGCTTAGAAGGGACAGCACCAGAAAAACTGTTTTTT	CASSLEGTAPEKLFF
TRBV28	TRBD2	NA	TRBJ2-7	TGTGCCAGCAGTCATAGAATAGGGACTAGCGACTACGAGCAGTACTTC	CASSHRIGTSDYEQYF
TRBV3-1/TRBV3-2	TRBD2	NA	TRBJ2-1	TGTGCCAGCAGCCAAGGACTAGCAGATGAGCAGTTCTTC	CASSQGLADEQFF
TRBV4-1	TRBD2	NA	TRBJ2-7	TGCGCCAGCAGCTCCTACATTTCGGCCGGGACTAGCGGGGGGCGCAGCTCCTACGAGCAGTACTTC	CASSSYISAGTSGGRSSYEQYF
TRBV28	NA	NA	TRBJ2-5	TGTGCCAGCAGTTTACGTATAGCCCCGGTAAAAGAGACCCAGTACTTC	CASSLRIAPVKETQYF
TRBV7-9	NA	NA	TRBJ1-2	TGTGCCAGCAGCCCTTCGGGGGGGGGAGGAAGTGGCTACACCTTC	CASSPSGGGGSGYTF
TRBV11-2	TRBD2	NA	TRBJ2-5	TGTGCCAGCAGCTACGTAGCGGGGGGGGAAGAGACCCAGTACTTC	CASSYVAGGEETQYF
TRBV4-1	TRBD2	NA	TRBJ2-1	TGCGCCAGCAGCCCCCTAGGACTAGCTCGTTACAATGAGCAGTTCTTC	CASSPLGLARYNEQFF
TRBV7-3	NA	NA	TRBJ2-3	TGTGCCAGCAGCTTACCGGTGTCAGATACGCAGTATTTT	CASSLPVSDTQYF
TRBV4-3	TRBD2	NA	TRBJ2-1	TGCGCCAGCAAGACCAGCGGGGGAGAACAGTTCTTC	CASKTSGGEQFF
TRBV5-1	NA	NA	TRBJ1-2	TGCGCCAGCAGCTTGGTCCTTCAGGGTTATGGCTACACCTTC	CASSLVLQGYGYTF
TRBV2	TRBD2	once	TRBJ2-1	TGTGCCAGCAGTCCCCAGCCACTAGCGGACTACAATGAGCAGTTCTTC	CASSPQPLADYNEQFF
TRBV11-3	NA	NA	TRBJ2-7	TGTGCCAGCTCCCTAGGGGGCTCCTACGAGCAGTACTTC	CASSLGGSYEQYF
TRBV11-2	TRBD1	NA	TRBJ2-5	TGTGCCAGCAGCCCCAGGACAGGGCGCGAGACCCAGTACTTC	CASSPRTGRETQYF
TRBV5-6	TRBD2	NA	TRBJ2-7	TGTGCCAGCAGCTCAGGACTAGCGCTCTCCTACGAGCAGTACTTC	CASSSGLALSYEQYF
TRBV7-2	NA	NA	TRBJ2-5	TGTGCCAGCAGCTTAGTACGCAGGGGCCCCTCCCGAGAGACCCAGTACTTC	CASSLVRRGPSRETQYF